The rows below give T cell receptor beta chains drawn from one sample of a study of cytomegalovirus exposure and HLA in healthy donors. Assay used: immunoSEQ multiplex PCR; TCRdb lists only in-frame clones, some missing. The repertoire consists of about 160,000 clones, with roughly 96% occurring once and the leading ten covering approximately 1%. Sample: PBMCs. All receptors come from a woman younger than 30 in good health and CMV-seronegative. The CDR3 runs from the conserved cysteine through the conserved F or W. A D gene is named only where the DNA matches it firmly. Clone size is shown for a subset of rows, as once, few, many or a class of expanded clone.

v_gene	d_gene	j_gene	abundance	CDR3aa	CDR3nt
TRBV4-2	TRBD1	TRBJ2-3	once	CASSSWTGSNTDTQYF	TGTGCCAGCAGCTCCTGGACAGGGTCCAACACAGATACGCAGTATTTT
TRBV5-4	.	TRBJ1-1	.	CASSINRKRNTEAFF	TGTGCCAGCAGCATTAACAGGAAGCGGAACACTGAAGCTTTCTTT
TRBV2	TRBD1	TRBJ1-1	.	CASSEPTGPRSTEAFF	TGTGCCAGCAGTGAACCGACAGGGCCCCGAAGTACTGAAGCTTTCTTT
TRBV9	.	TRBJ2-2	.	CASSLLGGSGELFF	TGTGCCAGCAGCTTACTCGGGGGTAGCGGGGAGCTGTTTTTT
TRBV7-9	TRBD1	TRBJ1-2	.	CASSSDRGAIGYTF	TGTGCCAGCAGCTCTGACAGGGGGGCAATTGGCTACACCTTC
TRBV7-9	TRBD2	TRBJ2-5	once	CASSHSGGSDQETQYF	TGTGCCAGCAGCCATAGCGGGGGGTCCGACCAAGAGACCCAGTACTTC
TRBV4-1	.	TRBJ2-1	.	CASSQGGHSYNEQFF	TGCGCCAGCAGCCAAGGGGGCCACTCCTACAATGAGCAGTTCTTC
TRBV4-2	TRBD1	TRBJ2-1	.	CASSQGAGTGGPFRSSYNEQFF	TGTGCCAGCAGCCAAGGAGCCGGGACAGGGGGCCCTTTTCGAAGCTCCTACAATGAGCAGTTCTTC
TRBV4-3	TRBD2	TRBJ2-5	.	CASSQGLAGGQTQYF	TGCGCCAGCAGCCAAGGTTTAGCGGGGGGGCAGACCCAGTACTTC
TRBV9	.	TRBJ2-1	.	CASSVAGTRGYNEQFF	TGTGCCAGCAGCGTAGCGGGGACAAGGGGGTACAATGAGCAGTTCTTC
TRBV9	TRBD2	TRBJ2-3	.	CASSVGTSGPDTQYF	TGTGCCAGCAGCGTGGGGACTAGTGGCCCCGATACGCAGTATTTT
TRBV2	.	TRBJ2-5	once	CASRAGGQETQYF	TGTGCCAGCAGAGCCGGGGGGCAGGAGACCCAGTACTTC
TRBV4-2	.	TRBJ1-4	.	CASSQNDAGQGGWGEKLFF	TGTGCCAGCAGCCAGAACGATGCTGGTCAAGGGGGATGGGGTGAAAAACTGTTTTTT
TRBV13	.	TRBJ1-3	.	CASSFLSRSGNTIYF	TGTGCCAGCAGCTTCCTCTCCAGGTCCGGAAACACCATATATTTT
TRBV18	TRBD1	TRBJ1-2	.	CASSLGTENYGYTF	TGTGCCAGCTCACTGGGGACAGAGAATTATGGCTACACCTTC
TRBV6-6	TRBD1	TRBJ1-6	.	CASRAGQGVYSPLHF	TGTGCCAGCAGGGCGGGACAGGGGGTTTATTCACCCCTCCACTTT
TRBV30	TRBD1	TRBJ1-5	.	CAWSGGGAHQPQHF	TGTGCCTGGAGTGGAGGGGGCGCACACCAGCCCCAGCATTTT
TRBV11-2	.	TRBJ2-7	.	CASSLVSAYEQYF	TGTGCCAGCAGCTTGGTCAGCGCCTACGAGCAGTACTTC
TRBV7-9	.	TRBJ2-7	.	CASSPEGAYEQYF	TGTGCCAGCAGCCCCGAGGGAGCCTACGAGCAGTACTTC
TRBV6-1	.	TRBJ1-2	once	CASSPPPYLAGYTF	TGTGCCAGCAGCCCGCCACCCTATTTAGCTGGCTACACCTTC
TRBV10-3	.	TRBJ1-1	.	CAISEPLPRGTEAFF	TGTGCCATCAGTGAGCCCCTCCCACGGGGCACTGAAGCTTTCTTT
TRBV10-2	TRBD2	TRBJ2-3	.	CASRLAGATDTQYF	TGCGCCAGCAGACTAGCGGGGGCCACAGATACGCAGTATTTT
TRBV4-1	TRBD1	TRBJ1-2	.	CASSPGTAYGYTF	TGCGCCAGCAGCCCGGGGACAGCCTATGGCTACACCTTC
TRBV15	.	TRBJ1-1	.	CATSRSTGTEAFF	TGTGCCACCAGCAGATCCACAGGGACTGAAGCTTTCTTT
TRBV19	TRBD2	TRBJ2-3	.	CASSIRLAGEITDTQYF	TGTGCCAGTAGTATACGACTAGCGGGGGAGATCACAGATACGCAGTATTTT
TRBV18	.	TRBJ2-2	.	CASSPKGAGELFF	TGTGCCAGCTCACCAAAGGGGGCCGGGGAGCTGTTTTTT
TRBV14	TRBD1	TRBJ2-7	.	CASSQRQGQPYEQYF	TGTGCCAGCAGCCAGAGACAGGGACAGCCCTACGAGCAGTACTTC
TRBV7-2	.	TRBJ2-5	.	CASSFGGTQYF	TGTGCCAGCAGCTTCGGTGGGACCCAGTACTTC
TRBV7-3	TRBD1	TRBJ1-6	once	CASSRDRTNSPLHF	TGTGCCAGCAGCAGGGACAGAACCAATTCACCCCTCCACTTT
TRBV7-2	TRBD1	TRBJ1-6	.	CASSLTGSPLHF	TGTGCCAGCAGCCTGACAGGGTCACCCCTCCACTTT
TRBV19	.	TRBJ1-4	.	CASQGTNEKLFF	TGTGCCAGTCAGGGCACTAATGAAAAACTGTTTTTT
TRBV7-6	TRBD1	TRBJ2-7	.	CASSPYRGQAYEQYF	TGTGCCAGCAGCCCATATCGGGGACAGGCCTACGAGCAGTACTTC
TRBV2	.	TRBJ1-5	.	CASSDSYEQAFNQPQHF	TGTGCCAGCAGTGACTCGTACGAACAGGCTTTTAATCAGCCCCAGCATTTT
TRBV9	TRBD1	TRBJ1-1	once	CASSGGTGGFRSTEAFF	TGTGCCAGCAGCGGCGGGACAGGGGGCTTTAGGAGCACTGAAGCTTTCTTT
TRBV5-1	TRBD2	TRBJ2-5	.	CASSPGLAGTQETQYF	TGCGCCAGCAGCCCGGGACTAGCGGGCACCCAAGAGACCCAGTACTTC
TRBV10-3	TRBD1	TRBJ1-2	.	CAISEARQGPNYGYTF	TGTGCCATCTCAGAAGCTCGACAGGGGCCGAACTATGGCTACACCTTC
TRBV19	.	TRBJ1-5	.	CASTKQGNQPQHF	TGTGCCAGTACCAAACAGGGAAATCAGCCCCAGCATTTT
TRBV5-1	.	TRBJ2-5	.	CASSSWTSRSETQYF	TGCGCCAGCAGCTCCTGGACTTCCCGGTCAGAGACCCAGTACTTC
TRBV10-3	.	TRBJ1-5	.	CAIGNGDRSNQPQHF	TGTGCCATCGGTAACGGGGATCGGAGCAATCAGCCCCAGCATTTT
TRBV1	.	TRBJ2-1	.	CTSSCGGPFYNEQFF	TGCACCAGCAGCTGCGGGGGGCCCTTCTACAATGAGCAGTTCTTC
TRBV6-4	.	TRBJ2-1	.	CASSDSDNNEQFF	TGTGCCAGCAGTGACTCGGACAACAATGAGCAGTTCTTC